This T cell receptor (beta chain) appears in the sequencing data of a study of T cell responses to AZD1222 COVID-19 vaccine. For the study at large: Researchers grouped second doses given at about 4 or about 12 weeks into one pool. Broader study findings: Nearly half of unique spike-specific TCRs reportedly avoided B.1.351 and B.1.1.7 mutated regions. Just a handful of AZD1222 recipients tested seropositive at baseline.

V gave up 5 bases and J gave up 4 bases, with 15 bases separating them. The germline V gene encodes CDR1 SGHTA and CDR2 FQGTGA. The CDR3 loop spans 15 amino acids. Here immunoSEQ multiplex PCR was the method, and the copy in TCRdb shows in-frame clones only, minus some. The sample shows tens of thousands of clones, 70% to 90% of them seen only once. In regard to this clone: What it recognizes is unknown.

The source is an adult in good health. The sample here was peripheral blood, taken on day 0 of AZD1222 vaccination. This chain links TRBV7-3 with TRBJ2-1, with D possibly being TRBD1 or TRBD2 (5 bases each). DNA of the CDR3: TGTGCCAGCAGCCCCGGGACCATAGGGTACAATGAGCAGTTCTTC. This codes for CASSPGTIGYNEQFF.